Each of the 29 T cell receptor beta chains below was sequenced from the same sample in a study of blood T cell repertoires in COVID-19. Sequencing used immunoSEQ multiplex PCR; TCRdb keeps in-frame clones, though not all of them. Among over 60,000 clones, 85% to 90% were seen once, and the ten largest hold approximately 9%. Sequencing was done on a sample of peripheral blood. These TCRs come from a man older than 75 with acute or convalescent COVID-19.

The chain joins TRBV28 to TRBJ2-1; a possible D gene is TRBD1 (5 bases). The CDR3 consists of 16 residues. The germline V gene encodes CDR1 MDHEN and CDR2 SYDVKM. V was cut by 6 bases and J by 10 bases, with 25 bases left in between. In DNA, the CDR3 is TGTGCCAGCAGCCCTCCGCAGGGCCCATCCATAGGGGAGCAGTTCTTC. It yields the protein CASSPPQGPSIGEQFF.

The chain links TRBV6-5 to TRBJ1-1; TRBD1 is a possible D gene (5 bases). V was pared by 5 bases and J by 1 base, with 11 bases between. The CDR3 sequence is 14 residues long. The germline V gene has CDR1 MNHEY and CDR2 SVGAGI. CDR3 coding DNA: TGTGCCAGCAGTCACCCTCAGGGGAACACTGAAGCTTTCTTT. This gives the protein CASSHPQGNTEAFF.

This clone has more than one count but fewer than ten. The chain recombines TRBV18 with TRBJ1-1; TRBD1 matches 9 bases. The CDR3 length is 16 residues. Losses at the gene ends were 3 bases for V and 3 bases for J; bases not matched to a gene: 8. From germline, CDR1 is KGHSH and CDR2 LQKENI. CDR3 in DNA: TGTGCCAGCTCACCCATTGCGGGACAGGGTTACACTGAAGCTTTCTTT. Protein product: CASSPIAGQGYTEAFF.

The chain employs TRBV18 and TRBJ2-6, with D possibly being TRBD1 (6 bases). The ends were cut back, 1 base at V and 2 bases at J, with 15 bases in the middle. The CDR3 sequence is 18 residues long. CDR1 and CDR2 from the germline V gene are KGHSH and LQKENI. CDR3 sequence reads: CASSPRAGEGAGANVLTF. As DNA, the CDR3 is TGTGCCAGCTCACCACGAGCAGGGGAAGGGGCTGGGGCCAACGTCCTGACTTTC.

The rearrangement uses TRBV24-1 and TRBJ2-5, with a possible D match to TRBD2 (5 bases). The CDR3 extends over 14 amino acids. Trimming shortened V by 3 bases and J by 2 bases, and 9 bases separated the two germline ends. From germline, CDR1 is KGHDR and CDR2 SFDVKD. CDR3 amino acids: CATSDPGTQETQYF. In DNA form, the CDR3 reads TGTGCCACCAGTGATCCGGGAACACAAGAGACCCAGTACTTC.

In this sample, this clone turned up once. The chain joins TRBV2 to TRBJ2-1, with D possibly being TRBD1 (5 bases). Germline V gives CDR1 SNHLY, CDR2 FYNNEI. The CDR3 is 13 residues long. V dropped 4 bases and J dropped 7 bases, with 11 bases sitting between them. The CDR3 DNA reads as TGTGCCAGCAGTGGGGGATCAGGGAATGAGCAGTTCTTC. Amino acids: CASSGGSGNEQFF.

The rearrangement uses TRBV27 and TRBJ2-5; 10 nucleotides agree with TRBD2. The germline V gene encodes CDR1 MNHEY and CDR2 SMNVEV (reference sequence). The CDR3 length is 14 residues. The V gene end was trimmed by 8 bases and the J gene end by 4 bases; junction bases not matched to a gene: 7. The CDR3, as DNA: TGTGCCAGCGGGGGGGTAGCGGGAGGAGAGACCCAGTACTTC. Protein: CASGGVAGGETQYF.

This rearrangement joins TRBV11-2 to TRBJ1-2; the D gene is possibly TRBD1 (6 bases). V was clipped by 2 bases and J by 8 bases, with 18 bases between them. The CDR3 consists of 15 residues. Per the germline V gene, CDR1 is SGHAT and CDR2 is FQNNGV. CDR3 loop: CASSLRGTASEGYTF. CDR3 nucleotides: TGTGCCAGCAGCTTAAGGGGGACCGCATCGGAGGGCTACACCTTC.

This clone appeared once. V gene TRBV20-1 combines with J gene TRBJ2-3; D is undetermined. The CDR3 covers 11 residues. Germline CDR1 DFQATT, CDR2 SNEGSKA (reference sequence). Trimming stripped 6 bases from V and 4 bases from J, with 8 bases between. CDR3 region: CSAEKADTQYF. The CDR3 DNA follows: TGCAGTGCGGAGAAGGCAGATACGCAGTATTTT.

This rearrangement joins TRBV12-5 to TRBJ2-7; D perhaps matches TRBD1 (6 bases). The V end was cut by 6 bases, the J end by 2 bases, with 17 bases between. The CDR3 length is 15 residues. CDR1 is LGHNT and CDR2 is FRNRAP in the germline V gene. As DNA, the CDR3 is TGTGCTAGTGGGGGGGCTCTGGGGGCCCCCTACGAGCAGTACTTC. Residues: CASGGALGAPYEQYF.

This chain connects TRBV18 to TRBJ1-2; 7 positions match TRBD1. The CDR3 contains 17 residues. Germline V gene lookup returns CDR1 KGHSH and CDR2 LQKENI. The J segment lost 0 bases and the V segment lost 6 bases, leaving 13 bases of the junction unmatched. The CDR3 nucleotides are TGTGCCAGCTCCCCTGGACAGGCGTCGACCGCTAACTATGGCTACACCTTC. It codes for CASSPGQASTANYGYTF.

The CDR3 DNA reads TGTGCCTGGAGTTTAGGGACAGGAATGAATGAAAAACTGTTTTTT. Residues: CAWSLGTGMNEKLFF. The chain has TRBV30 and TRBJ1-4, with 8 bases identical to TRBD1. V shed 2 bases, J shed 5 bases, and the junction held 7 bases outside the gene matches. Germline V gives CDR1 GTSNPN, CDR2 SVGIG (reference sequence). The CDR3 sequence is 15 residues long.

This chain connects TRBV3-1 (or the pseudogene TRBV3-2) to TRBJ1-2; D is ambiguous. V lost 3 bases, J lost 0 bases, and 11 bases lay in between. The CDR3 contains 15 residues. Germline V CDR1 and CDR2: LGHDT, YNNKEL (reference sequence). Here the CDR3 reads CASSQRTVTNYGYTF. CDR3 sequence (DNA): TGTGCCAGCAGCCAGCGAACGGTCACTAACTATGGCTACACCTTC.

This rearrangement joins TRBV19 to TRBJ1-2; D unresolved. Germline CDR1 and CDR2: LNHDA and SQIVND (reference sequence). V was cut by 3 bases and J by 8 bases, with 19 bases left in between. This CDR3 is built from 15 residues. The CDR3 coding sequence is TGTGCCAGTAGTATCCGGGATTCGGGTCAACACGGCTACACCTTC. This gives the protein CASSIRDSGQHGYTF.

The V and J genes are TRBV7-3 and TRBJ2-1, with unresolved D. This CDR3 has 11 residues. The germline V and J ends were trimmed by 6 bases and 5 bases, with 5 bases remaining between them. CDR1 is SGHTA and CDR2 is FQGTGA in the germline V gene. The CDR3 spells CASSSNNEQFF. In DNA form, the CDR3 reads TGTGCCAGCAGTAGCAACAATGAGCAGTTCTTC.

This chain uses TRBV5-1 with TRBJ2-3; D gene ambiguous. Trimming left V 3 bases short and J 3 bases short, with 5 bases between. Looked up from germline, CDR1 is SGHRS and CDR2 is YFSETQ. The CDR3 length is 12 residues. The CDR3 sequence is CASSSLTDTQYF. The CDR3 nucleotides are TGCGCCAGCAGCTCACTAACAGATACGCAGTATTTT.

V is TRBV9 and J is TRBJ2-3, with a tentative D call TRBD2 (5 bases). The CDR3 totals 15 residues. The V gene's germline CDR1 is SGDLS and CDR2 YYNGEE. V was cut by 3 bases and J by 5 bases, with 16 bases left in between. The chain's CDR3 is CASSGATGIIDTQYF. CDR3 coding DNA: TGTGCCAGCAGCGGTGCCACCGGGATAATAGATACGCAGTATTTT.

The chain employs TRBV5-1 and TRBJ2-2; TRBD1 agrees at 9 bases. J gave up 2 bases and V 1 base, and 3 bases lay outside the gene matches. Germline CDR1 is SGHRS and CDR2 is YFSETQ. The CDR3 is 16 residues long. CDR3 sequence: CASSLNRGRNTGELFF. The CDR3 DNA follows: TGCGCCAGCAGCTTGAACAGGGGGCGCAACACCGGGGAGCTGTTTTTT. Filled out from reference TRBV5-1 and TRBJ2-2, the complete variable domain reads KAGVTQTPRYLIKTRGQQVTLSCSPISGHRSVSWYQQTPGQGLQFLFEYFSETQRNKGNFPGRFSGRQFSNSRSEMNVSTLELGDSALYLCASSLNRGRNTGELFFGEGSRLTVL.

The V call is TRBV5-1, the J call TRBJ2-7, with TRBD1 matching over 7 bases. V shed 3 bases, J shed 0 bases, and the junction held 6 bases outside the gene matches. This CDR3 is 15 amino acids long. CDR1 and CDR2 from the germline V gene are SGHRS and YFSETQ. CDR3 residues: CASSSGTASSYEQYF. The CDR3 DNA follows: TGCGCCAGCAGCTCCGGGACAGCCAGCTCCTACGAGCAGTACTTC. Complete variable domain (other parts from reference TRBV5-1 and TRBJ2-7): KAGVTQTPRYLIKTRGQQVTLSCSPISGHRSVSWYQQTPGQGLQFLFEYFSETQRNKGNFPGRFSGRQFSNSRSEMNVSTLELGDSALYLCASSSGTASSYEQYFGPGTRLTVT.

V is TRBV6-5 and J is TRBJ1-4, with a weak D call TRBD1 (5 bases). V lost 3 bases, J lost 8 bases, and 16 bases lay in between. The CDR3 runs to 15 residues. Germline V gene lookup returns CDR1 MNHEY and CDR2 SVGAGI. The DNA for the CDR3 is TGTGCCAGCAGTTATCGGCGTCAGCGGGGCGAAAAACTGTTTTTT. It codes for CASSYRRQRGEKLFF.

The chain's CDR3 is CASSSQGWDQPQHF. The CDR3 DNA follows: TGTGCCAGCAGTTCACAGGGGTGGGATCAGCCCCAGCATTTT. This rearrangement joins TRBV27 to TRBJ1-5, with 7 bases identical to TRBD1. V lost 4 bases to trimming and J lost 5 bases; unmatched junction nucleotides: 5. Per germline, CDR1 MNHEY and CDR2 SMNVEV (reference sequence). The CDR3 runs to 14 residues.

The chain employs TRBV5-1 and TRBJ2-5, with D perhaps TRBD1 (5 bases). Trimming removed 0 bases from V and 1 base from J, with 13 bases in between. Per the germline V gene, CDR1 is SGHRS and CDR2 is YFSETQ. This CDR3 has 16 amino acids. The CDR3 region has the DNA TGCGCCAGCAGCTTGGGTTTAGGGGCTGCCCAAGAGACCCAGTACTTC. It is translated as CASSLGLGAAQETQYF.

The chain links TRBV2 to TRBJ2-5, with D possibly matching TRBD2 (5 bases). Trimming pared 7 bases from V and 7 bases from J, leaving 13 bases between. This CDR3 region has 12 residues. Germline V gene sequence: CDR1 SNHLY, CDR2 FYNNEI. CDR3 protein: CASKEDPRTQYF. CDR3 in DNA: TGTGCCAGCAAGGAGGACCCCCGGACCCAGTACTTC.

The chain combines TRBV25-1 with TRBJ2-3; 7 bases are a match to TRBD2. Germline V CDR1 and CDR2: MGHDK, SYGVNS. Trimming at V came to 6 bases and at J to 3 bases, leaving 9 bases not matched to a gene. The CDR3 covers 15 residues. The CDR3 reads CASSISGTNTDTQYF. Here the CDR3 DNA reads TGTGCCAGCAGCATCAGCGGGACGAATACAGATACGCAGTATTTT.

The chain is built from TRBV5-1 and TRBJ2-5; 14 bases align to TRBD2. The CDR3 is 16 residues long. Germline CDR1 is SGHRS and CDR2 is YFSETQ. J was trimmed by 6 bases and V by 0 bases; bases with no gene match: 4. In DNA form, the CDR3 reads TGCGCCAGCAGCTTGGCCGGGACTAGCGGGAGTAAGACCCAGTACTTC. This encodes CASSLAGTSGSKTQYF.

CDR3 in DNA: TGTGCCAGCAGTGAATCACAGGGACCCTATGGCTACACCTTC. Translated, it gives CASSESQGPYGYTF. The chain recombines TRBV6-1 with TRBJ1-2, with D possibly TRBD1 on 6 matching bases. V was cut by 2 bases and J by 4 bases, with 11 bases left in between. Germline V CDR1 and CDR2: MNHNS, SASEGT. The CDR3 totals 14 residues.

V gene TRBV19 combines with J gene TRBJ2-6; D uncertain. Germline assignment: CDR1 LNHDA and CDR2 SQIVND (reference sequence). The ends were cut back, 7 bases at V and 1 base at J, with 8 bases in the middle. This CDR3 is built from 14 residues. CDR3 loop: CASTLLSGANVLTF. CDR3 in DNA: TGTGCCAGTACTCTATTGTCTGGGGCCAACGTCCTGACTTTC.

This sequence joins TRBV15 and TRBJ1-1, with TRBD1 matching 9 bases. Per germline, CDR1 LNHNV and CDR2 YYDKDF (reference sequence). The CDR3 is made up of 16 amino acids. The ends lost 3 bases at V and 4 bases at J; junction bases unmatched: 9. The DNA for the CDR3 is TGTGCCACCAGCAGCTACAGGGGGCGGAGAAGCACTGAAGCTTTCTTT. Amino acid sequence: CATSSYRGRRSTEAFF.

The rearrangement links TRBV5-1 to TRBJ2-5; possibly TRBD2 for D (6 bases). Germline assignment: CDR1 SGHRS and CDR2 YFSETQ. The CDR3 length is 14 residues. Trimming removed 0 bases at V and 4 bases at J, with 10 bases between. CDR3 protein: CASSLGQGGETQYF. The CDR3 DNA reads as TGCGCCAGCAGCTTGGGGCAGGGAGGAGAGACCCAGTACTTC.